Given below is one T cell receptor (beta chain) in context. The antigen is not known. The junction and the germline gene differ at one end; a read error may be behind it. These data belong to a study of CD8+ T cells in alopecia areata. Study conclusions and caveats: Scalp samples also yield sequences of resident alphabeta T cells from normal skin. An increase in clonality over normal scalp was evident in lesional scalp, especially alopecia totalis/universalis.

The sequencing template was cDNA reverse transcribed from extracted RNA. Profiled with immunoSEQ multiplex PCR; TCRdb holds only in-frame clones, not every one. Of 98,000 or so clones listed, 45% to 70% were seen once; the top ten hold 20%. This CDR3 has 11 residues. Germline V CDR1 and CDR2: MDHEN, SYDVKM. V gene TRBV28 combines with J gene TRBJ2-7; D gene ambiguous. Specimen: CD8+ T cells sorted from blood. The receptor comes from a human donor in good health. CDR3 region: CTSSLSYEQYF. The CDR3 nucleotides are TGTACCAGCAGTTTAAGCTACGAGCAGTACTTC. The entire variable domain, with the rest obtained from reference TRBV28 and TRBJ2-7, is as follows: DVKVTQSSRYLVKRTGEKVFLECVQDMDHENMFWYRQDPGLGLRLIYFSYDVKMKEKGDIPEGYSVSREKKERFSLILESASTNQTSMYLCTSSLSYEQYFGPGTRLTVT.